The clone carrying this T cell receptor (beta chain) has just a few counts. The antigen is not known. The record originates from a study of beta chain features in type 1 diabetes. Reverse transcription of all isolated RNA meant that expressed TCRB transcripts were sequenced. Naive, central memory and regulatory T cell samples yielded about 3.9 million reads on average. Here immunoSEQ multiplex PCR was the method, and the copy in TCRdb shows in-frame clones only, minus some. The sample comprises approximately 600,000 clones, about an eighth of which are singletons, and over 0.1% rests with the top ten. Trimming cost V 4 bases and J 1 base; bases outside gene matches: 6. The CDR3 has 14 residues. Germline V gives CDR1 SQVTM, CDR2 ANQGSEA. Study observations and caveats: A moderate, significant TCRB CDR3 shortening appeared in type 1 diabetes across four CD4+ subsets. With patients and controls alike, PCR might favor shorter templates to an equal degree. Among patients, naive, central memory and Treg TCRB repertoires appeared more similar than among healthy donors.

The V and J genes are TRBV29-1 and TRBJ1-1, with 7 nucleotides matching TRBD1. The sequenced material came from naive CD4+ T cells from blood. This clonotype was obtained from a man aged 25 to 40 with type 1 diabetes. CDR3 coding DNA: TGCAGCGTTGCTGTGAACAGGGGGAACACTGAAGCTTTCTTT. This codes for CSVAVNRGNTEAFF.